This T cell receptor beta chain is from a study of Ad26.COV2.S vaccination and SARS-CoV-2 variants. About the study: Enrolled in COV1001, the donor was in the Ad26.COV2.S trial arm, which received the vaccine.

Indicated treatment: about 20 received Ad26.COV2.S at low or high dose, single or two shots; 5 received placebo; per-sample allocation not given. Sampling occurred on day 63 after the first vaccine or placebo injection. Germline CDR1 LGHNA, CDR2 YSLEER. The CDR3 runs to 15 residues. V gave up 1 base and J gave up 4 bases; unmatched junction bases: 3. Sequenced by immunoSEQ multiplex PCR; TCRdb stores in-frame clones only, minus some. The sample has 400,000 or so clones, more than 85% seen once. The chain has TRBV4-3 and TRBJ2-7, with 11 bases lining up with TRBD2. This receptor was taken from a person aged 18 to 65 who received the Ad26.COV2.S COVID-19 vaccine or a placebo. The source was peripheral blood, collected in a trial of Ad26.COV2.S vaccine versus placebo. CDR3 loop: CASSQVLAGGYEQYF. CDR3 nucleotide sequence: TGCGCCAGCAGCCAAGTGCTAGCGGGGGGATACGAGCAGTACTTC.